This TCR beta chain emerged from a study of blood T cell repertoires in COVID-19. The V and J ends lost 6 bases and 5 bases respectively, with 7 bases between them. The CDR3 is made up of 11 amino acids. Germline V lookup: CDR1 MNHEY, CDR2 SVGAGI. Profiling relied on immunoSEQ multiplex PCR, and the TCRdb table lists in-frame clones only, not all of them. The sample carries fewer than 200,000 clones, roughly 85% recorded once. Sequenced input: peripheral blood. This sequence joins TRBV6-5 and TRBJ2-5; no definite D call. The clonotype was recovered from a man aged 35 to 55 with acute or convalescent COVID-19. CDR3 sequence (DNA): TGTGCCAGCAGGTTCAGTGAGACCCAGTACTTC. It translates to CASRFSETQYF.